The 9 T cell receptor beta chains reported below all come from one sample, sequenced in a study of cytomegalovirus exposure and HLA in healthy donors. Measured with immunoSEQ multiplex PCR; TCRdb has only the in-frame clones, and not every one. The data contain roughly 60,000 clones, roughly nine tenths of them singletons. Sequences were obtained from PBMCs. These receptor sequences come from a woman between 18 and 29 years old in good health and CMV-seronegative.

V is TRBV19 and J is TRBJ2-2, with 8 nucleotides matching TRBD2. Germline loops: CDR1 LNHDA, CDR2 SQIVND (reference sequence). The J segment lost 0 bases and the V segment lost 3 bases, leaving 15 bases of the junction unmatched. The CDR3 sequence is 20 residues long. The CDR3 loop reads CASSIGAFREGITNTGELFF. CDR3 in DNA: TGTGCCAGTAGTATTGGGGCTTTTCGGGAGGGGATTACGAACACCGGGGAGCTGTTTTTT. The entire variable domain, with the rest obtained from reference TRBV19 and TRBJ2-2, is as follows: DGGITQSPKYLFRKEGQNVTLSCEQNLNHDAMYWYRQDPGQGLRLIYYSQIVNDFQKGDIAEGYSVSREKKESFPLTVTSAQKNPTAFYLCASSIGAFREGITNTGELFFGEGSRLTVL.

The chain employs TRBV28 and TRBJ1-2, with 7 bases matching TRBD1. The ends lost 5 bases at V and 4 bases at J; junction bases unmatched: 10. This CDR3 is built from 15 residues. Germline CDR1 and CDR2: MDHEN and SYDVKM. Here the CDR3 reads CASSLLTGTAYGYTF. CDR3 DNA: TGTGCCAGCAGTCTCCTAACCGGGACAGCCTATGGCTACACCTTC.

The V gene is TRBV11-2, the J gene TRBJ1-4, with D possibly matching TRBD1 (5 bases). The CDR3 is made up of 13 amino acids. CDR1 is SGHAT, CDR2 FQNNGV, per germline. The V and J ends lost 8 bases and 7 bases respectively, with 14 bases between them. CDR3 sequence: CASQGSSGEKLFF. In DNA form, the CDR3 reads TGTGCCAGCCAGGGCTCCTCGGGTGAAAAACTGTTTTTT.

The rearrangement joins TRBV7-3 to TRBJ1-2; no firm D call. Looked up from germline, CDR1 is SGHTA and CDR2 is FQGTGA. With 6 bases removed from V and 4 bases from J, the gap between germline ends came to 15 bases. The CDR3 is 14 residues long. The CDR3 DNA follows: TGTGCCAGCAGTTCCTGGGTCCGGAGCTATGGCTACACCTTC. Protein: CASSSWVRSYGYTF.

The chain is built from TRBV6-1 and TRBJ1-2, with TRBD1 identical over 8 bases. The CDR3 is made up of 13 amino acids. Trimming took 6 bases from V and 8 from J; bases not matched to a gene: 8. In germline, CDR1 is MNHNS, CDR2 SASEGT. The CDR3 spells CASSATGGLGYTF. Written as DNA, the CDR3 is TGTGCCAGCAGCGCAACAGGGGGGTTGGGCTACACCTTC.

The genes are TRBV29-1 and TRBJ1-4; 7 bases fit TRBD1. The ends lost 4 bases at V and 3 bases at J; junction bases unmatched: 2. Germline V gene lookup returns CDR1 SQVTM and CDR2 ANQGSEA. This CDR3 is built from 13 residues. Here the CDR3 reads CSVVGTANEKLFF. As DNA, the CDR3 is TGCAGCGTTGTCGGGACAGCTAATGAAAAACTGTTTTTT.

The J gene is TRBJ1-2, the V gene TRBV5-8, with TRBD1 matching 7 bases. Trimming cost V 2 bases and J 3 bases; bases outside gene matches: 7. The germline V gene has CDR1 SGHTS and CDR2 YDEGEE. The CDR3 length is 15 residues. The DNA of the CDR3 is TGTGCCAGCAGCTTTTTAACAGGGGATCACTATGGCTACACCTTC. It specifies CASSFLTGDHYGYTF.

This clone showed up just once. V gene TRBV27 combines with J gene TRBJ1-4; TRBD1 matches at 8 bases. With 7 bases clipped from V and 6 bases from J, the junction kept 7 bases outside the gene matches. The CDR3 extends over 14 amino acids. CDR1 and CDR2 (germline): MNHEY, SMNVEV (reference sequence). CDR3 residues: CASTSDRVDEKLFF. The CDR3 DNA reads as TGTGCCAGCACCTCGGACAGGGTCGATGAAAAACTGTTTTTT.

This clone was counted between two and nine times. V is TRBV6-4 and J is TRBJ2-2; 7 bases align to TRBD1. The germline V gene encodes CDR1 MRHNA and CDR2 SNTAGT. V was pared by 4 bases and J by 6 bases, with 2 bases of the junction left unmatched. CDR3 length: 13 residues. The CDR3 DNA follows: TGTGCCAGCAGTGTGGGACAGTCCGGGGAGCTGTTTTTT. Protein sequence: CASSVGQSGELFF.